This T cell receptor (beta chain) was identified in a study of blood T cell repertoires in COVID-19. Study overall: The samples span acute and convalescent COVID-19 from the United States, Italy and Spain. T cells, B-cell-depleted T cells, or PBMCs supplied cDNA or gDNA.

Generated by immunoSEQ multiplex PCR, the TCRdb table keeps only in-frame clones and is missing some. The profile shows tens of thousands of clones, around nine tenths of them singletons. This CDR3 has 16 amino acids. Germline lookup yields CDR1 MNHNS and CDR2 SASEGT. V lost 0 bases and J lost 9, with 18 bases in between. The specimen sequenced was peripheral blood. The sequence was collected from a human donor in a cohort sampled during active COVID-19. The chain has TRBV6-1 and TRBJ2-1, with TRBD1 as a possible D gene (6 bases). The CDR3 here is CASSEARDKTRREQFF. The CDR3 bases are TGTGCCAGCAGTGAAGCCCGGGACAAGACGAGACGTGAGCAGTTCTTC.